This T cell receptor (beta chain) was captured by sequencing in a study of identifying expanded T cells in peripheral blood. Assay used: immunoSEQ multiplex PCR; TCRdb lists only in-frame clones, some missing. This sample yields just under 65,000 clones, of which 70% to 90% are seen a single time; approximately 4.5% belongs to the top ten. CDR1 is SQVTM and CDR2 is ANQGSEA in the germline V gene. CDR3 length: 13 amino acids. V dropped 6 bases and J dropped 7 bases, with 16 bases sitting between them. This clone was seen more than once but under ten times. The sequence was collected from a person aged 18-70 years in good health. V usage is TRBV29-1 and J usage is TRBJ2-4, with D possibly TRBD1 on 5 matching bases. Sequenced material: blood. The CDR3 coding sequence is TGCAGCGTGGGCTACTGGGGCGATAACATTCAGTACTTC. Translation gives CSVGYWGDNIQYF.